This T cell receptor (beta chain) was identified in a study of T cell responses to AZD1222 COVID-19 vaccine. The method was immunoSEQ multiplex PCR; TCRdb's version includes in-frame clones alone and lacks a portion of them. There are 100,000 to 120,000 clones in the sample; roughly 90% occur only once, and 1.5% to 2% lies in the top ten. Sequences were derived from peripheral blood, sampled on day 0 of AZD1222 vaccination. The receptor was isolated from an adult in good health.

The CDR3 sequence is CASSPKYGTPNTEAFF. The CDR3 DNA reads as TGTGCCAGTAGTCCGAAGTATGGGACACCGAACACTGAAGCTTTCTTT. The chain recombines TRBV19 with TRBJ1-1; TRBD1 might be the D (6 bases). The CDR3 spans 16 residues. Per the germline V gene, CDR1 is LNHDA and CDR2 is SQIVND (reference sequence). The ends were cut back, 5 bases at V and 1 base at J, with 17 bases in the middle. Complete variable domain (other parts from reference TRBV19 and TRBJ1-1): DGGITQSPKYLFRKEGQNVTLSCEQNLNHDAMYWYRQDPGQGLRLIYYSQIVNDFQKGDIAEGYSVSREKKESFPLTVTSAQKNPTAFYLCASSPKYGTPNTEAFFGQGTRLTVV.